The rows below give T cell receptor beta chains drawn from one sample of a study of T-cell memory formation after mild COVID-19. A single record per CDR3 protein comes from TCRdb applying MiXCR to the 5' RACE reads. The sample lists approximately 230,000 distinct CDR3 sequences; around 17% were seen once. The specimen was PBMCs or a T cell subset sorted from them (not recorded which). These receptors were obtained from a man aged 18 to 30 who had mild COVID-19 (a few samples of this study predate the infection). Cell type and time point are not known. The CDR3 runs from the conserved cysteine through the conserved F or W. The order of the fields is CDR3 protein, CDR3 DNA, clone size, J gene, D gene, V gene. A D gene is named only where the DNA matches it firmly. Expanded clones are given a class, and other clones once, few, many or no size at all.

CASSARSGGWGETQYF	TGTGCCAGCAGCGCTCGTAGCGGGGGTTGGGGCGAGACCCAGTACTTC	NA	TRBJ2-5	TRBD2	TRBV5-4
CASSQDRGSEAFF	TGTGCCAGCAGCCAAGATCGGGGCAGTGAAGCTTTCTTT	NA	TRBJ1-1	NA	TRBV4-2
CASSASPYNSPLHF	TGTGCCAGCAGTGCCTCTCCTTATAATTCACCCCTCCACTTT	few	TRBJ1-6	NA	TRBV2
CASSHDRGANTGELFF	TGCGCCAGCAGCCATGACAGGGGCGCGAACACCGGGGAGCTGTTTTTT	few	TRBJ2-2	TRBD1	TRBV4-3
CASSDRQYPYSPLHF	TGCGCCAGCAGCGATCGGCAATATCCCTATTCACCCCTCCACTTT	NA	TRBJ1-6	NA	TRBV5-1
CASTLMEGNEQFF	TGTGCCAGCACCCTAATGGAGGGCAATGAGCAGTTCTTC	few	TRBJ2-1	NA	TRBV7-9
CASSPGTDREAFF	TGTGCCAGCAGCCCGGGGACGGATAGAGAAGCTTTCTTT	few	TRBJ1-1	NA	TRBV7-2
CSARVEGWGGKLFF	TGCAGTGCTAGGGTCGAGGGGTGGGGTGGAAAACTGTTTTTT	few	TRBJ1-4	NA	TRBV20-1
CATLPDRASAEQFF	TGTGCCACCCTCCCGGACAGGGCATCCGCTGAGCAGTTCTTC	NA	TRBJ2-1	TRBD1	TRBV10-3
CASSLSGAEQYF	TGCGCCAGCAGCTTGTCTGGGGCCGAGCAGTACTTC	few	TRBJ2-7	NA	TRBV5-1
CSALGRANEKLFF	TGCAGTGCGTTGGGGAGGGCTAATGAAAAACTGTTTTTT	NA	TRBJ1-4	NA	TRBV20-1
CASSLLAGNQETQYF	TGCGCCAGCAGCTTACTAGCGGGTAACCAAGAGACCCAGTACTTC	few	TRBJ2-5	TRBD2	TRBV5-1
CASSATNKRGGSPLHF	TGTGCCAGCAGCGCTACTAACAAACGCGGGGGATCACCCCTCCACTTT	NA	TRBJ1-6	NA	TRBV7-3
CASSSQDRDYNEQFF	TGCGCCAGCAGCTCCCAGGACAGGGACTACAATGAGCAGTTCTTC	NA	TRBJ2-1	TRBD1	TRBV5-1
CATSDRGQGKDTQYF	TGTGCCACCAGTGACAGAGGACAGGGGAAAGATACGCAGTATTTT	NA	TRBJ2-3	TRBD1	TRBV24-1
CASSLGTGVYNNEQFF	TGTGCCAGCAGCTTAGGCACAGGGGTATACAACAATGAGCAGTTCTTC	NA	TRBJ2-1	TRBD1	TRBV7-6
CASSLAGTGGAAGELFF	TGTGCCAGCAGCTTGGCAGGGACAGGGGGCGCGGCCGGGGAGCTGTTTTTT	few	TRBJ2-2	TRBD1	TRBV5-4
CSAREPGLAGGPSYNEQFF	TGCAGTGCTAGAGAGCCGGGACTAGCGGGGGGCCCCTCCTACAATGAGCAGTTCTTC	NA	TRBJ2-1	TRBD2	TRBV20-1
CASSDQGKETQYF	TGTGCCAGCAGTGACCAGGGTAAAGAGACCCAGTACTTC	NA	TRBJ2-5	NA	TRBV27
CASSPKADQETQYF	TGTGCCAGCTCACCCAAAGCGGACCAAGAGACCCAGTACTTC	few	TRBJ2-5	NA	TRBV18
CASSVDSQSETQYF	TGTGCCAGCAGCGTAGACTCACAGTCAGAGACCCAGTACTTC	few	TRBJ2-5	NA	TRBV9
CASSWASGANVLTF	TGTGCCAGCAGTTGGGCTTCTGGGGCCAACGTCCTGACTTTC	few	TRBJ2-6	NA	TRBV12-3/TRBV12-4
CASSLDSHLGNTEAFF	TGTGCCAGCAGTCTGGACAGCCACCTTGGGAACACTGAAGCTTTCTTT	once	TRBJ1-1	NA	TRBV27
CASSEGTDRTSYEQYF	TGTGCCAGCAGTGAAGGAACCGACAGGACCTCCTACGAGCAGTACTTC	few	TRBJ2-7	NA	TRBV2
CASSGAYTSSTGELFF	TGCGCCAGCAGCGGGGCCTATACTAGTTCCACCGGGGAGCTGTTTTTT	NA	TRBJ2-2	NA	TRBV5-1
CASSLEGLGEQYF	TGTGCCAGCAGCTTAGAGGGGTTGGGCGAGCAGTACTTC	few	TRBJ2-7	NA	TRBV5-4
CASSPLSAGEETQYF	TGTGCCAGCAGCCCTCTGTCAGCGGGGGAAGAGACCCAGTACTTC	few	TRBJ2-5	TRBD2	TRBV4-2
CASNPAGGYGYTF	TGTGCCAGCAATCCGGCAGGGGGCTATGGCTACACCTTC	NA	TRBJ1-2	TRBD1	TRBV6-2/TRBV6-3
CASPRTGVHEQYF	TGTGCCTCCCCCAGGACAGGGGTCCACGAGCAGTACTTC	NA	TRBJ2-7	TRBD1	TRBV19
CAISDGQGSPLHF	TGTGCCATCAGTGACGGACAGGGATCACCCCTCCACTTT	few	TRBJ1-6	TRBD1	TRBV10-3
CSVGSGGANVLTF	TGCAGCGTTGGATCGGGGGGGGCCAACGTCCTGACTTTC	few	TRBJ2-6	NA	TRBV29-1
CASSFGQARETQYF	TGCGCCAGCAGCTTCGGACAGGCCAGAGAGACCCAGTACTTC	NA	TRBJ2-5	TRBD1	TRBV5-1
CASSQNPLGSYGYTF	TGCGCCAGCAGCCAGAACCCGCTGGGGAGCTATGGCTACACCTTC	few	TRBJ1-2	NA	TRBV4-3
CASSLDPGQGANQPQHF	TGTGCCAGCAGCCTAGACCCAGGACAGGGTGCCAATCAGCCCCAGCATTTT	NA	TRBJ1-5	TRBD1	TRBV4-2
CASSSEGAENFSGANVLTF	TGCGCCAGCAGCTCCGAAGGGGCAGAAAACTTCTCTGGGGCCAACGTCCTGACTTTC	few	TRBJ2-6	NA	TRBV5-1